The source of this T cell receptor (beta chain) is a study of OX40 agonist ivuxolimab in advanced cancers. Study outcomes and limitations: Some patients without response likewise showed low normalized clonal expansion. Expanded clones were, on average, more numerous in CD8+ T cells than in CD4+.

V lost 4 bases, J lost 1 base, and 8 bases stayed unmatched. Germline V gene sequence: CDR1 GTSNPN, CDR2 SVGIG (reference sequence). This CDR3 has 16 amino acids. With autoimmune disease history or systemic immunosuppression, patients were excluded. A remark on this clone: Its antigen remains unidentified.

Measured with immunoSEQ multiplex PCR; TCRdb has only the in-frame clones, and not every one. Seen here are more than 50,000 clones, 75% to 90% observed once, and the top ten hold roughly 3.9%. V is TRBV30 and J is TRBJ2-2; 8 bases map to TRBD2. The receptor's source is an adult with an advanced solid tumor such as melanoma, head and neck, liver or kidney cancer. Material: CD4+ or CD8+ T cells sorted from blood, obtained in a trial of the OX40 agonist ivuxolimab. CDR3 sequence (DNA): TGTGCCTGGAAGAAAGCGGGGGTTAAGAACACCGGGGAGCTGTTTTTT. This encodes CAWKKAGVKNTGELFF.